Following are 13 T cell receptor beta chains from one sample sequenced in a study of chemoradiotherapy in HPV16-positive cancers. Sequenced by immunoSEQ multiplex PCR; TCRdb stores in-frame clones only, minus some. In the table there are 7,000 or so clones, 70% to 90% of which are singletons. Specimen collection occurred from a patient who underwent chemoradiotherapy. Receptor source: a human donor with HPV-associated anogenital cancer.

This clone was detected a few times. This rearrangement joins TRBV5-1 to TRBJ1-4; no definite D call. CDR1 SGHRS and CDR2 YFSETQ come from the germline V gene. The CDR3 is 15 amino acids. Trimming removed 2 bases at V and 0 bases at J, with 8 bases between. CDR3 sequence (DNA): TGCGCCAGCAGCTTTGGGAGTACAACTAATGAAAAACTGTTTTTT. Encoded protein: CASSFGSTTNEKLFF.

The CDR3 reads CASGQGESNEQFF. CDR3 in DNA: TGTGCCAGCGGACAGGGGGAATCCAATGAGCAGTTCTTC. J is TRBJ2-1 and V is TRBV19; 10 positions match TRBD1. This CDR3 spans 13 amino acids. CDR1 and CDR2 from the germline V gene are LNHDA and SQIVND (reference sequence). After removal of 9 bases from V and 6 bases from J, the junction contained 5 bases not matched to a gene.

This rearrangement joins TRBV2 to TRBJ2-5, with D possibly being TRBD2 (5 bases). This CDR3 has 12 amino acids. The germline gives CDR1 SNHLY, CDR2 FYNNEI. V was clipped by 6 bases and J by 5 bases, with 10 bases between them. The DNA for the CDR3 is TGTGCCAGCAGACCTGTAGCGGAGACCCAGTACTTC. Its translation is CASRPVAETQYF.

CDR3 in DNA: TGTGCCAGCAGCTTGTTTTTAGGTGAAAAACTGTTTTTT. This gives the protein CASSLFLGEKLFF. The chain links TRBV5-6 to TRBJ1-4, with D unresolved. The ends were cut back, 1 base at V and 7 bases at J, with 8 bases in the middle. The CDR3 runs 13 residues. The V gene's germline CDR1 is SGHDT and CDR2 YYEEEE.

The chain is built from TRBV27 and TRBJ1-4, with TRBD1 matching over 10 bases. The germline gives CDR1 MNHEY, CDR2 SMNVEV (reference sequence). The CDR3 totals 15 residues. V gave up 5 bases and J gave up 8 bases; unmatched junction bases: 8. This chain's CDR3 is CASSQLTGGGEKLFF. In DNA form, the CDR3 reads TGTGCCAGCAGTCAACTGACAGGGGGCGGCGAAAAACTGTTTTTT.

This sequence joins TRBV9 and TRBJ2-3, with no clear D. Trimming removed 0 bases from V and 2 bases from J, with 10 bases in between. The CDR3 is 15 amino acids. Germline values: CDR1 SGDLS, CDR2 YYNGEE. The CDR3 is CASSVEWHFTDTQYF. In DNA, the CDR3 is TGTGCCAGCAGCGTAGAATGGCATTTCACAGATACGCAGTATTTT.

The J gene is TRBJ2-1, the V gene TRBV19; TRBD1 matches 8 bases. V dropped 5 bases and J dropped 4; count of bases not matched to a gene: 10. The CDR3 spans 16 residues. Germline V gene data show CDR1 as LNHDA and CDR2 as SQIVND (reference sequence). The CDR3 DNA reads TGTGCCAGTAGTCCCCGGGCAGGGGGCGGTTACAATGAGCAGTTCTTC. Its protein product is CASSPRAGGGYNEQFF.

The CDR3 is CASSESQGFTGNTIYF. In nucleotides, the CDR3 is TGTGCCAGCAGTGAATCCCAGGGGTTTACTGGAAACACCATATATTTT. The chain joins TRBV25-1 to TRBJ1-3, with D possibly TRBD1 on 6 matching bases. This CDR3 spans 16 amino acids. Trimming stripped 1 base from V and 2 bases from J, with 12 bases between. Per germline, CDR1 MGHDK and CDR2 SYGVNS.

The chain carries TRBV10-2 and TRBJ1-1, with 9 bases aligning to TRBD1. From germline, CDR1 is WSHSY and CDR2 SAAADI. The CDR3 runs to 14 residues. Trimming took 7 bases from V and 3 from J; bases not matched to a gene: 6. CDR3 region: CASKKQGADTEAFF. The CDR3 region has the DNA TGCGCCAGCAAGAAACAGGGGGCGGACACTGAAGCTTTCTTT.

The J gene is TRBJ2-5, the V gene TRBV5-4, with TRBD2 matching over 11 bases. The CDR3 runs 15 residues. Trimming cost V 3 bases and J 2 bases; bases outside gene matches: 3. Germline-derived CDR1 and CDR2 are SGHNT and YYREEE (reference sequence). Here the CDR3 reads CASSSGLAEQETQYF. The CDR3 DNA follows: TGTGCCAGCAGCTCGGGACTAGCGGAACAAGAGACCCAGTACTTC.

CDR3 bases: TGTGCCAGCAGCGTAGTTGGGACAGGGGGGCCTTTAAATGAGCAGTTCTTC. As protein: CASSVVGTGGPLNEQFF. This chain links TRBV9 with TRBJ2-1; 11 bases line up with TRBD1. This CDR3 has 17 residues. The germline V gene has CDR1 SGDLS and CDR2 YYNGEE. The V and J ends lost 0 bases and 7 bases, in that order; junction bases with no gene match: 9. The full variable domain, rest sourced from reference TRBV9 and TRBJ2-1, is DSGVTQTPKHLITATGQRVTLRCSPRSGDLSVYWYQQSLDQGLQFLIQYYNGEERAKGNILERFSAQQFPDLHSELNLSSLELGDSALYFCASSVVGTGGPLNEQFFGPGTRLTVL.

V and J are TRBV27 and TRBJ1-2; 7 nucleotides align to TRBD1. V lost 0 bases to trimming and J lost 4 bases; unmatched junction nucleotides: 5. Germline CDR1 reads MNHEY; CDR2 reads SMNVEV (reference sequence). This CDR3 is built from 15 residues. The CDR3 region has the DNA TGTGCCAGCAGTTTATCGGGACAGATGATCTATGGCTACACCTTC. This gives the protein CASSLSGQMIYGYTF.

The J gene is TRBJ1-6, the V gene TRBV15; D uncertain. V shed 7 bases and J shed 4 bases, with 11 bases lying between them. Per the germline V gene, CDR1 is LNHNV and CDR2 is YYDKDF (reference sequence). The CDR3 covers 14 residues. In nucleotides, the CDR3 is TGTGCCACCAACCAGGACGAATATAATTCACCCCTCCACTTT. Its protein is CATNQDEYNSPLHF.